The next 12 T cell receptor beta chains were all read from a single sample in a study of blood T cell repertoires in COVID-19 (TCRdb year 2020). The library was prepared using the immunoSEQ multiplex PCR assay. Entries here come from immuneACCESS through TCRdb and include only in-frame sequences with V and J called. Some clones fail to appear in such tables; in the studies checked, an unresolved V gene covers under half of the shortfall, and the cause of the remainder is unknown. Recorded for this sample are 55,000 to 70,000 clones; more than 70% of them occurred a single time. The leading ten clones occupy approximately 4.2% of the sample. What was sequenced was peripheral blood. The receptors stem from a man in his fifties or sixties with acute or convalescent COVID-19.

CDR3 sequence (DNA): TGTGCCAGCAGTCTCGGGATGCAGCAGTACTTC. Its translation is CASSLGMQQYF. The chain recombines TRBV28 with TRBJ2-7; D might be TRBD2 (5 bases). The CDR3 consists of 11 residues. The germline gives CDR1 MDHEN, CDR2 SYDVKM. Trimming removed 5 bases from V and 8 bases from J, with 10 bases in between.

A few counts support this clone. The CDR3 protein is CASLGQSYNSPLHF. In DNA form, the CDR3 reads TGTGCCAGCCTGGGGCAGTCCTATAATTCACCCCTCCACTTT. The chain combines TRBV24-1 with TRBJ1-6, with D perhaps TRBD1 (5 bases). CDR3 length: 14 amino acids. V lost 11 bases and J lost 1, with 11 bases in between. CDR1 and CDR2 from the germline V gene are KGHDR and SFDVKD.

The genes are TRBV6-5 and TRBJ2-7; a possible D gene is TRBD1 (6 bases). Germline lookup yields CDR1 MNHEY and CDR2 SVGAGI. The ends were cut back, 6 bases at V and 7 bases at J, with 16 bases in the middle. The CDR3 has 13 amino acids. The CDR3 loop is CASRQPGVGEQYF. CDR3 DNA: TGTGCCAGCAGGCAGCCAGGGGTTGGGGAGCAGTACTTC.

The V call is TRBV10-1, the J call TRBJ2-7; TRBD1 matches at 8 bases. After removal of 7 bases from V and 2 bases from J, the junction contained 4 bases not matched to a gene. The germline gives CDR1 WNHNN, CDR2 SYGVQD (reference sequence). The CDR3 runs 13 residues. Here the CDR3 DNA reads TGCGCCAGCACGGACAGGGACACCTACGAGCAGTACTTC. Protein product: CASTDRDTYEQYF.

The chain links TRBV28 to TRBJ1-1; 7 bases match TRBD1. The CDR3 is 16 residues long. V trimming: 5 bases; J trimming: 0 bases; junction bases outside the gene matches: 9. Germline V gene sequence: CDR1 MDHEN, CDR2 SYDVKM. CDR3 bases: TGTGCCAGCAGTCCCCGAGGACAGGTGATGAACACTGAAGCTTTCTTT. Translation gives CASSPRGQVMNTEAFF.

V usage is TRBV6-1 and J usage is TRBJ2-5; perhaps TRBD1 as D (6 bases). Germline V CDR1 and CDR2: MNHNS, SASEGT. This CDR3 is 12 amino acids long. Trimming stripped 6 bases from V and 10 bases from J, with 15 bases between. The CDR3 coding sequence is TGTGCCAGCAGGGAAACAGGGTATGACCAGTACTTC. Translation gives CASRETGYDQYF.

V is TRBV9 and J is TRBJ2-5; no definite D call. The germline V and J ends were trimmed by 8 bases and 4 bases, with 18 bases remaining between them. The CDR3 runs to 14 residues. Germline CDR1 is SGDLS and CDR2 is YYNGEE. The CDR3 loop is CASSLAAELETQYF. The CDR3, as DNA: TGTGCCAGTTCGCTGGCGGCAGAATTAGAGACCCAGTACTTC.

This clone was observed a handful of times. V and J are TRBV9 and TRBJ2-3; 13 nucleotides align to TRBD2. The CDR3 extends over 15 amino acids. V lost 3 bases and J lost 10; bases outside the gene matches: 8. Per germline, CDR1 SGDLS and CDR2 YYNGEE. As DNA, the CDR3 is TGTGCCAGCAGCGCGGGACTAGCGGGGTCAGGGGCGCAGTATTTT. Translation gives CASSAGLAGSGAQYF.

The chain recombines TRBV10-3 with TRBJ1-1; D gene ambiguous. V was shortened by 8 bases and J by 1 base, with 11 bases between the two germline ends. Germline-derived CDR1 and CDR2 are ENHRY and SYGVKD. The CDR3 is 13 residues long. In DNA form, the CDR3 reads TGTGCCATCTGCGGCGGAGAGAACACTGAAGCTTTCTTT. It is translated as CAICGGENTEAFF.

The chain employs TRBV6-5 and TRBJ1-1; TRBD1 matches 10 bases. The ends lost 8 bases at V and 4 bases at J; junction bases unmatched: 10. CDR1 is MNHEY, CDR2 SVGAGI, per germline. The CDR3 length is 15 residues. The CDR3 DNA sequence: TGTGCCAGCGTACCATCCTGGACAGGGGGCACTGAAGCTTTCTTT. Amino acid sequence: CASVPSWTGGTEAFF.

The chain has TRBV7-9 and TRBJ2-1, with 10 bases that match TRBD2. Germline V CDR1 and CDR2: SEHNR, FQNEAQ (reference sequence). J gave up 8 bases and V 5 bases, and 9 bases lay outside the gene matches. The CDR3 is 15 amino acids. CDR3: CASSEPGLAIDEQFF. The CDR3 region has the DNA TGTGCCAGCAGCGAACCGGGACTAGCGATCGATGAGCAGTTCTTC. Complete variable domain (other parts from reference TRBV7-9 and TRBJ2-1): DTGVSQNPRHKITKRGQNVTFRCDPISEHNRLYWYRQTLGQGPEFLTYFQNEAQLEKSRLLSDRFSAERPKGSFSTLEIQRTEQGDSAMYLCASSEPGLAIDEQFFGPGTRLTVL.

The J gene is TRBJ1-1, the V gene TRBV7-9; the D gene is possibly TRBD1 (6 bases). The CDR3 contains 13 residues. V lost 5 bases and J 2 bases, leaving 9 bases between the germline ends. Germline V gene data show CDR1 as SEHNR and CDR2 as FQNEAQ (reference sequence). Written as DNA, the CDR3 is TGTGCCAGCAGCCTCAGGGGTAACACTGAAGCTTTCTTT. Translation: CASSLRGNTEAFF.